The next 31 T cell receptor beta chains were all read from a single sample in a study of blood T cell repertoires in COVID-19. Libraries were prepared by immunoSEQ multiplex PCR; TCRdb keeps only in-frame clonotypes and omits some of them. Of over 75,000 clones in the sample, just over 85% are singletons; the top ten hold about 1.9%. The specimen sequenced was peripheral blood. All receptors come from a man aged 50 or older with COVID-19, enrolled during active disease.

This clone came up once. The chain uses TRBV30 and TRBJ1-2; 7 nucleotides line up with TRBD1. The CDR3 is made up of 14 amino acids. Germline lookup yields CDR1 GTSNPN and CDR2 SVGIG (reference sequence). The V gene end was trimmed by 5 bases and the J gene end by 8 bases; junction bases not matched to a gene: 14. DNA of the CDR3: TGTGCCTGGCGACGGGACAGTAAAAAAACCGGCTACACCTTC. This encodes CAWRRDSKKTGYTF.

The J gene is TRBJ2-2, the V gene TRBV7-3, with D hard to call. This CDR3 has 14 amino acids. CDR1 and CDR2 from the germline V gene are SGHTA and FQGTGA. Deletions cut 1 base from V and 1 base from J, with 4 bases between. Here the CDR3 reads CASSLNQNTGELFF. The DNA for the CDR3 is TGTGCCAGCAGCTTAAATCAGAACACCGGGGAGCTGTTTTTT.

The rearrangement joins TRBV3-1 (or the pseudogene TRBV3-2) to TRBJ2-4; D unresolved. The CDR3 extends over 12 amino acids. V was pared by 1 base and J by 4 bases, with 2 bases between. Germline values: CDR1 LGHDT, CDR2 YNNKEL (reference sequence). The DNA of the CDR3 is TGTGCCAGCAGCCAAGTAAAAAACATTCAGTACTTC. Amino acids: CASSQVKNIQYF.

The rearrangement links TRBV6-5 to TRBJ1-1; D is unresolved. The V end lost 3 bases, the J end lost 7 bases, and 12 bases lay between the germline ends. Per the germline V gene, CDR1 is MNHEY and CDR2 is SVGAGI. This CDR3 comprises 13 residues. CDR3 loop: CASSYGHSVEAFF. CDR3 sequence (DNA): TGTGCCAGCAGTTATGGGCACAGTGTTGAAGCTTTCTTT.

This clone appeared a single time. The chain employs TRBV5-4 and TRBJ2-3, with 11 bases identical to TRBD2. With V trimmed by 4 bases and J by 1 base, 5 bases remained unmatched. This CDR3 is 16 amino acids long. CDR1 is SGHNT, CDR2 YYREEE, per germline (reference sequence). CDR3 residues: CASSMGTSGGTDTQYF. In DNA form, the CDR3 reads TGTGCCAGCAGCATGGGGACTAGCGGCGGCACAGATACGCAGTATTTT.

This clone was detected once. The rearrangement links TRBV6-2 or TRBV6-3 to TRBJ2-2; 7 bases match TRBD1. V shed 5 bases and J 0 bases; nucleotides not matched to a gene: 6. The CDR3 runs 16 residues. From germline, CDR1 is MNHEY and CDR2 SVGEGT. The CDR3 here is CASSRDRSTNTGELFF. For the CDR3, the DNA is TGTGCCAGCAGTCGGGACAGAAGTACGAACACCGGGGAGCTGTTTTTT.

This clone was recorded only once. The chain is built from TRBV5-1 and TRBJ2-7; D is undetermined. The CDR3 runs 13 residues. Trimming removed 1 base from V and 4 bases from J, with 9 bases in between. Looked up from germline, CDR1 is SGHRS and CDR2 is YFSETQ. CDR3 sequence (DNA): TGCGCCAGCAGCTTGTTAGTTAATTACGAGCAGTACTTC. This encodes CASSLLVNYEQYF.

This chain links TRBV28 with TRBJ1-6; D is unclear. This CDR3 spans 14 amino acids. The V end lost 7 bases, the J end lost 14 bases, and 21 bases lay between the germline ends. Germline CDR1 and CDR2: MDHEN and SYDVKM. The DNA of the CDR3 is TGTGCCAGCACGCTGGGAGGGCTCCCTTGGGCCCTCCACTTT. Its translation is CASTLGGLPWALHF.

In DNA, the CDR3 is TGTGCCAGCAGTGATATTCCTCAGGGGCAGGTCAGGGGCTACACCTTC. It encodes CASSDIPQGQVRGYTF. J is TRBJ1-2 and V is TRBV2, with D perhaps matching TRBD1 (6 bases). The CDR3 is 16 residues long. CDR1 SNHLY and CDR2 FYNNEI come from the germline V gene. V lost 3 bases to trimming and J lost 8 bases, with 22 bases between them.

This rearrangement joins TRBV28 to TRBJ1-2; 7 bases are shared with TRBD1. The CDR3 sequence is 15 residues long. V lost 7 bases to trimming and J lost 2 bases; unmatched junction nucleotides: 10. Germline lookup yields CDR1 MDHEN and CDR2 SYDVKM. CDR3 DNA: TGTGCCAGCAAATCAGACAGGGAACCAAACTATGGCTACACCTTC. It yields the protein CASKSDREPNYGYTF.

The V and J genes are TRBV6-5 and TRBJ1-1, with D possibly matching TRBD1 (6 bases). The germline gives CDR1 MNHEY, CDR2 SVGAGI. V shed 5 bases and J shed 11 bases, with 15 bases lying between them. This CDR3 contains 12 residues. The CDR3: CASSSQQGMAFF. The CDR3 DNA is TGTGCCAGCAGTAGCCAACAGGGAATGGCTTTCTTT.

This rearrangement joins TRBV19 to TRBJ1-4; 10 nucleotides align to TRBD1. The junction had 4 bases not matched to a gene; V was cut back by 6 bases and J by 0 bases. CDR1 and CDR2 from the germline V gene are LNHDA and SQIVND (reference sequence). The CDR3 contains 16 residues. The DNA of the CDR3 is TGTGCCAGTAGCCCCGGGACAGGGGCAACTAATGAAAAACTGTTTTTT. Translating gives CASSPGTGATNEKLFF.

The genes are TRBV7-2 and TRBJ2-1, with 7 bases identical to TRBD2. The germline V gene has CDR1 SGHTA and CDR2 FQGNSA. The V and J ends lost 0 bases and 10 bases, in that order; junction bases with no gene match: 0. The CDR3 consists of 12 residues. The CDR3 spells CASSLARGEQFF. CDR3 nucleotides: TGTGCCAGCAGCTTAGCGCGGGGGGAGCAGTTCTTC.

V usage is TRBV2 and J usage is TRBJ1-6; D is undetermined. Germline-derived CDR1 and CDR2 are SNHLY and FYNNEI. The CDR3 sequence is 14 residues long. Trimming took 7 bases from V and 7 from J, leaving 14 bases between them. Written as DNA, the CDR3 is TGTGCCAGCACCACAGAATCATACAATTCACCCCTCCACTTT. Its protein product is CASTTESYNSPLHF.

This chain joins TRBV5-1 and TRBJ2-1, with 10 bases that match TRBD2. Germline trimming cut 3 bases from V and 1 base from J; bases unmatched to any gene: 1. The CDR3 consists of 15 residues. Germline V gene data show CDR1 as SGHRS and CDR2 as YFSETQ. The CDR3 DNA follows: TGCGCCAGCAGCTCAGCGGGGGGGTCCTACAATGAGCAGTTCTTC. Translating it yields CASSSAGGSYNEQFF.

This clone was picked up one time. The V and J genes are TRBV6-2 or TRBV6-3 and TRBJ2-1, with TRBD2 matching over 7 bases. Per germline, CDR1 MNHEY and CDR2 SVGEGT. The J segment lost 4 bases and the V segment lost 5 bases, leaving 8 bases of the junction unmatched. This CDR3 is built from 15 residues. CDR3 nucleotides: TGTGCCAGCAGTCTCGGCGCAGCGGGATACAATGAGCAGTTCTTC. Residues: CASSLGAAGYNEQFF.

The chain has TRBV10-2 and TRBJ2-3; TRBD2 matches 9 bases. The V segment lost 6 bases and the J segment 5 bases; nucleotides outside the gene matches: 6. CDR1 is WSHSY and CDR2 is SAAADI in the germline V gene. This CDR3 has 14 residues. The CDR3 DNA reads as TGCGCCAGCAGAGGGCGGGGGGGCAGAGATACGCAGTATTTT. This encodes CASRGRGGRDTQYF.

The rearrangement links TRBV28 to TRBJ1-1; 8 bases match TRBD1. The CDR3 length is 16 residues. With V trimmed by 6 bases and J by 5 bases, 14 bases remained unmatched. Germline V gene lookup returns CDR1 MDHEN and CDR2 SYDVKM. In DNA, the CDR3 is TGTGCCAGCAGCCTACCCCGACAGGGGATTTATACTGAAGCTTTCTTT. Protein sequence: CASSLPRQGIYTEAFF.

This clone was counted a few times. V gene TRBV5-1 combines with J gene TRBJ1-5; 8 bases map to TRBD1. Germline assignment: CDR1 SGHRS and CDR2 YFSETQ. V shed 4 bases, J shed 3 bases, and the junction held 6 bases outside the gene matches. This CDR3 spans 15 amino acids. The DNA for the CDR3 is TGCGCCAGCAGCCCCGGGACAGGCCTCAATCAGCCCCAGCATTTT. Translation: CASSPGTGLNQPQHF.

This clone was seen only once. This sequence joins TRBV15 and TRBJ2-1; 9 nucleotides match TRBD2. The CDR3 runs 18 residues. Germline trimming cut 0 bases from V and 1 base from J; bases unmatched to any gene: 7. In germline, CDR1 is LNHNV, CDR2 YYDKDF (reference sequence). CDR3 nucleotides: TGTGCCACCAGCAGAGATCCCCTAGCGGGGCCTTCCTACAATGAGCAGTTCTTC. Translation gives CATSRDPLAGPSYNEQFF.

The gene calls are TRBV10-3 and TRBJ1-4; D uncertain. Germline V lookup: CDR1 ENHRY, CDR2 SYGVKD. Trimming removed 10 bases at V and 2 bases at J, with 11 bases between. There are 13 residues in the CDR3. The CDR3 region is CASTLGTNEKLFF. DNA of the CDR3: TGTGCCAGCACGTTGGGCACTAATGAAAAACTGTTTTTT.

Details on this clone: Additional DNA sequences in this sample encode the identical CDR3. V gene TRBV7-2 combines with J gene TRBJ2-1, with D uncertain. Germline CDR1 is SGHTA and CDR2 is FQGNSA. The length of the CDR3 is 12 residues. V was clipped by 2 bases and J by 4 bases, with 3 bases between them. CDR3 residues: CASSLTYNEQFF. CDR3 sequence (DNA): TGTGCCAGCAGCTTAACATACAATGAGCAGTTCTTC.

CDR3 sequence: CASSYGGRVIEKLFF. CDR3 bases: TGTGCCAGCAGTTACGGTGGCAGGGTAATTGAAAAACTGTTTTTT. V is TRBV6-5 and J is TRBJ1-4; a weak D match, TRBD1 (5 bases). Trimming stripped 2 bases from V and 7 bases from J, with 14 bases between. The CDR3 covers 15 residues. Looked up from germline, CDR1 is MNHEY and CDR2 is SVGAGI.

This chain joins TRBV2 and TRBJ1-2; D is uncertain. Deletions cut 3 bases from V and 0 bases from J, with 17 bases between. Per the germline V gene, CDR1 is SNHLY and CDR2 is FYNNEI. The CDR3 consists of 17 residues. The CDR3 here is CASSEVRLSPANYGYTF. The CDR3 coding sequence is TGTGCCAGCAGTGAGGTTCGACTGTCCCCAGCTAACTATGGCTACACCTTC. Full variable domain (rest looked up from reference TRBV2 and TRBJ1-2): EPEVTQTPSHQVTQMGQEVILRCVPISNHLYFYWYRQILGQKVEFLVSFYNNEISEKSEIFDDQFSVERPDGSNFTLKIRSTKLEDSAMYFCASSEVRLSPANYGYTFGSGTRLTVV.

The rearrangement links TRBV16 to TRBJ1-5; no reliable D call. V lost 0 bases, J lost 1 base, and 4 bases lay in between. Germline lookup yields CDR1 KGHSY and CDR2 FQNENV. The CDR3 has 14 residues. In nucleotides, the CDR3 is TGTGCCAGCAGCCAATCGCGAAGCAATCAGCCCCAGCATTTT. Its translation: CASSQSRSNQPQHF.

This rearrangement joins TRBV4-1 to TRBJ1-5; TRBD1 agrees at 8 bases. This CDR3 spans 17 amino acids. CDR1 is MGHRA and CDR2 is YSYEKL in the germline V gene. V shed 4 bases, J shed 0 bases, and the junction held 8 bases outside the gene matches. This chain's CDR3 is CASSPLTGVYSNQPQHF. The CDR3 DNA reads TGCGCCAGCAGCCCACTGACAGGGGTTTATAGCAATCAGCCCCAGCATTTT.

The CDR3 DNA sequence: TGTGCCTGGAGCTCCGGGACAGGGGGAGTTGGCAATCAGCCCCAGCATTTT. It translates to CAWSSGTGGVGNQPQHF. The rearrangement uses TRBV30 and TRBJ1-5; 11 bases agree with TRBD1. This CDR3 region has 17 residues. CDR1 is GTSNPN, CDR2 SVGIG, per germline (reference sequence). V lost 3 bases to trimming and J lost 2 bases; unmatched junction nucleotides: 9.

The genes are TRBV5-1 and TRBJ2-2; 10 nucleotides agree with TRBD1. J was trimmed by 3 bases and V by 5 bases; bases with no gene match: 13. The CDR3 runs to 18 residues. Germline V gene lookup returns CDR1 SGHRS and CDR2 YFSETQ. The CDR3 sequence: CASSKKLRQGADTGELFF. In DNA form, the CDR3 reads TGCGCCAGCAGTAAAAAACTTCGACAGGGGGCTGACACCGGGGAGCTGTTTTTT.

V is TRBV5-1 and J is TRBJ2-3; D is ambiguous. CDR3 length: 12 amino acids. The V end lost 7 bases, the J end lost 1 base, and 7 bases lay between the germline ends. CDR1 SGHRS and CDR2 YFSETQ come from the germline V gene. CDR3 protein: CASSSGTDTQYF. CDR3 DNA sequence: TGCGCCAGCTCTTCGGGCACAGATACGCAGTATTTT.

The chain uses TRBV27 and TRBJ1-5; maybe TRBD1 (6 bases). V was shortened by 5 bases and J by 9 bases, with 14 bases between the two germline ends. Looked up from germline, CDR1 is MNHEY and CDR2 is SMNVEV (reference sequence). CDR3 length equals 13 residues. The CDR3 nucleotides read TGTGCCAGCAGTATTAAACAGGGATCGCCCCAGCATTTT. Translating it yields CASSIKQGSPQHF.

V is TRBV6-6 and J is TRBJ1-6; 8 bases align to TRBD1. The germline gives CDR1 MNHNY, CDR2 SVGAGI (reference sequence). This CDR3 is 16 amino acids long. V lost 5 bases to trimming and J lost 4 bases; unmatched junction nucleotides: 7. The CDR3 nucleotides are TGTGCCAGCAGTCGGTCCGGGACAGGATATAATTCACCCCTCCACTTT. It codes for CASSRSGTGYNSPLHF.